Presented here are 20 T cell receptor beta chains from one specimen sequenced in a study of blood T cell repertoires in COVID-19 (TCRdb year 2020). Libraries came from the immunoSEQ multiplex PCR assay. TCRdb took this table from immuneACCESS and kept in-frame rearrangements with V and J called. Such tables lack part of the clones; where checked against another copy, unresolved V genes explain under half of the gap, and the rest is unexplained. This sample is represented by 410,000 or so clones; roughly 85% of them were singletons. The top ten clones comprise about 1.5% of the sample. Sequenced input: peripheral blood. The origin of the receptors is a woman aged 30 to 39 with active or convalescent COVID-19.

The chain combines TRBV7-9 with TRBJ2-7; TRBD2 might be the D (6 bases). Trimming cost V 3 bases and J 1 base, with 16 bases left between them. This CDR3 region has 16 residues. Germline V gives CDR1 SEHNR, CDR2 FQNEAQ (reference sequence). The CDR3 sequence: CASSFSDLGGSYEQYF. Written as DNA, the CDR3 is TGTGCCAGCAGCTTTTCGGACCTGGGGGGATCCTACGAGCAGTACTTC.

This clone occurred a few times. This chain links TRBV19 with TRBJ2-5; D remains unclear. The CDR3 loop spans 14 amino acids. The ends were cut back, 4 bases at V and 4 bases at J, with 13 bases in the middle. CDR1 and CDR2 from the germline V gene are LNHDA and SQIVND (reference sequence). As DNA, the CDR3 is TGTGCCAGTAGTACCCGGGTAGAAGGAGAGACCCAGTACTTC. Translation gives CASSTRVEGETQYF.

The CDR3 DNA is TGCGCCAGCAGTGACTTCCCCCGGGAGCTGTTTTTT. Protein product: CASSDFPRELFF. This chain joins TRBV10-1 and TRBJ2-2; D remains ambiguous. The germline V gene encodes CDR1 WNHNN and CDR2 SYGVQD (reference sequence). V was pared by 3 bases and J by 9 bases, with 8 bases between. The CDR3 sequence is 12 residues long.

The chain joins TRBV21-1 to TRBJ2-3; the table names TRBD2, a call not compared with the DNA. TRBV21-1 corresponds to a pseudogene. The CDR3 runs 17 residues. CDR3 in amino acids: CASSTTGLAGDTDTQYF. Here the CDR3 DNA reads TGTGCCAGCAGCACAACGGGACTAGCGGGAGATACAGATACGCAGTATTTT.

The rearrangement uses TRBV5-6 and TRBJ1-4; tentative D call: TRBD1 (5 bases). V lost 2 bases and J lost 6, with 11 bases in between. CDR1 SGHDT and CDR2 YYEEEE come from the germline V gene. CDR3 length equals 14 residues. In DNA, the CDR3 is TGTGCCAGCAGCTTCACGACGACAGATGAAAAACTGTTTTTT. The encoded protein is CASSFTTTDEKLFF.

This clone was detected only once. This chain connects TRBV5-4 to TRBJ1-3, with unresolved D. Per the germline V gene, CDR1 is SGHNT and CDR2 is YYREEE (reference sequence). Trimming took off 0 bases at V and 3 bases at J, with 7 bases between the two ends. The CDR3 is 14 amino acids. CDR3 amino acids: CASSLGAGGNTIYF. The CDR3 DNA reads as TGTGCCAGCAGCTTGGGGGCAGGTGGAAACACCATATATTTT.

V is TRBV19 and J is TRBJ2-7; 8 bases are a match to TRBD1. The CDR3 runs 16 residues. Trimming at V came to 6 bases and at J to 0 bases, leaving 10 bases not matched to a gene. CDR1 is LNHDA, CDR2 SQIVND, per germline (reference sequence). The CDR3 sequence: CASRRGTGTGSYEQYF. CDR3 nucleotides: TGTGCCAGTAGGCGGGGAACCGGGACAGGCTCCTACGAGCAGTACTTC.

The CDR3: CASSTRGGPYEQYF. CDR3 nucleotide sequence: TGTGCCAGTAGTACCCGGGGAGGGCCGTACGAGCAGTACTTC. The rearrangement joins TRBV19 to TRBJ2-7; 7 nucleotides align to TRBD2. Germline V CDR1 and CDR2: LNHDA, SQIVND (reference sequence). The junction had 7 bases not matched to a gene; V was cut back by 4 bases and J by 4 bases. This CDR3 region has 14 residues. Drawing the rest from reference TRBV19 and TRBJ2-7, the complete variable domain is DGGITQSPKYLFRKEGQNVTLSCEQNLNHDAMYWYRQDPGQGLRLIYYSQIVNDFQKGDIAEGYSVSREKKESFPLTVTSAQKNPTAFYLCASSTRGGPYEQYFGPGTRLTVT.

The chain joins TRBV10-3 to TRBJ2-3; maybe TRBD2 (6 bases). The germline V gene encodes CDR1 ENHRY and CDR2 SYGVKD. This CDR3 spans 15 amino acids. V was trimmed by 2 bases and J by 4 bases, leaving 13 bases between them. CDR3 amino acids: CAISEVGGVADTQYF. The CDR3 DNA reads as TGTGCCATCAGTGAGGTGGGGGGAGTAGCAGATACGCAGTATTTT.

In DNA, the CDR3 is TGTGCCAGCAGCAAGGCGGGGGCCTCTGGCTACACCTTC. This gives the protein CASSKAGASGYTF. J is TRBJ1-2 and V is TRBV7-9, with D perhaps TRBD1 (6 bases). CDR3 length: 13 residues. V was clipped by 5 bases and J by 7 bases, with 14 bases between them. Germline V CDR1 and CDR2: SEHNR, FQNEAQ (reference sequence).

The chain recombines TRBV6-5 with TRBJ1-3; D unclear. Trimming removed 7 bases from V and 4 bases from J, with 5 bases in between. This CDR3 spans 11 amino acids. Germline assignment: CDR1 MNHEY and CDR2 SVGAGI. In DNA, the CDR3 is TGTGCCAGCACCGCGGGAAACACCATATATTTT. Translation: CASTAGNTIYF.

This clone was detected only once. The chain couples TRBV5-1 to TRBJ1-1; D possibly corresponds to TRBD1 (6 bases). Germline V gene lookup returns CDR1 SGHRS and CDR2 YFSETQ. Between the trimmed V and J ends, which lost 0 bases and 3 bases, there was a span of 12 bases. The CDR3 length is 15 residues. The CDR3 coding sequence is TGCGCCAGCAGCTTGGACAGGGCATGGGACACTGAAGCTTTCTTT. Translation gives CASSLDRAWDTEAFF.

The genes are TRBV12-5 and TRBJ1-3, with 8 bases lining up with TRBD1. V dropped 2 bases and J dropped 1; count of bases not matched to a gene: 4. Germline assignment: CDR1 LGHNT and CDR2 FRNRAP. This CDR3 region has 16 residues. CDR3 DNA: TGTGCTAGTGGTTTGATACAGGGGGGATCTGGAAACACCATATATTTT. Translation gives CASGLIQGGSGNTIYF.

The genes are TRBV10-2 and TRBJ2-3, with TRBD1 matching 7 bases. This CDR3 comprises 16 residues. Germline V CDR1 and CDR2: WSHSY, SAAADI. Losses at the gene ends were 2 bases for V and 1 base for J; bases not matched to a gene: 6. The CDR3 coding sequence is TGCGCCAGCAGTGAGGTGGCAGGGGGAGGCACAGATACGCAGTATTTT. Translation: CASSEVAGGGTDTQYF.

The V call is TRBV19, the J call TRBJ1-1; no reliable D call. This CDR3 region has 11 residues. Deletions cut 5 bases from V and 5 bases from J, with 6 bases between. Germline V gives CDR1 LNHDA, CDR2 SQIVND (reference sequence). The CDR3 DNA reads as TGTGCCAGTAGTGGAGGAACTGAAGCTTTCTTT. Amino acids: CASSGGTEAFF.

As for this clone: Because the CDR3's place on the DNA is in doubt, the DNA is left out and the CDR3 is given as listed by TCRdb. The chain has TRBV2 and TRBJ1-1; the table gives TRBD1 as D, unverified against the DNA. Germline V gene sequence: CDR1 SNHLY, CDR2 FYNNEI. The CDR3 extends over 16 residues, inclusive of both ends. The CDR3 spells CASSSLDKGVNTEAFF.

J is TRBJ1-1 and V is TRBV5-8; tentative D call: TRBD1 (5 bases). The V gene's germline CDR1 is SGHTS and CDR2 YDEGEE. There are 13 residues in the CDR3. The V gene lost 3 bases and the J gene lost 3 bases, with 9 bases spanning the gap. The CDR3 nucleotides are TGTGCCAGCAGCTACCAAGGGGACACTGAAGCTTTCTTT. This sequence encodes CASSYQGDTEAFF.

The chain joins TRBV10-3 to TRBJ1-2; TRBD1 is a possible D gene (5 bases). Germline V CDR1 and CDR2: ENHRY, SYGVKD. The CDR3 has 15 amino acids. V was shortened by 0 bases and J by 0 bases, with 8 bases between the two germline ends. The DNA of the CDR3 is TGTGCCATCAGTGAGTCTAACAGGCCTAACTATGGCTACACCTTC. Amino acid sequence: CAISESNRPNYGYTF.

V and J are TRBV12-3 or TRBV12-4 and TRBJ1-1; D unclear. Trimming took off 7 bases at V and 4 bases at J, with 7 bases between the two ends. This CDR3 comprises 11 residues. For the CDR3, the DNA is TGTGCCAGCACCCGGAGCACTGAAGCTTTCTTT. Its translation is CASTRSTEAFF.

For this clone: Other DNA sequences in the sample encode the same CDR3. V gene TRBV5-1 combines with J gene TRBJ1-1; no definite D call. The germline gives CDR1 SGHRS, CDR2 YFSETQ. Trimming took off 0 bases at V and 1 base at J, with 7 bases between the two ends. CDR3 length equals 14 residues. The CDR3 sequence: CASSLGGGNTEAFF. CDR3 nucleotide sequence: TGCGCCAGCAGCTTGGGAGGAGGGAACACTGAAGCTTTCTTT.